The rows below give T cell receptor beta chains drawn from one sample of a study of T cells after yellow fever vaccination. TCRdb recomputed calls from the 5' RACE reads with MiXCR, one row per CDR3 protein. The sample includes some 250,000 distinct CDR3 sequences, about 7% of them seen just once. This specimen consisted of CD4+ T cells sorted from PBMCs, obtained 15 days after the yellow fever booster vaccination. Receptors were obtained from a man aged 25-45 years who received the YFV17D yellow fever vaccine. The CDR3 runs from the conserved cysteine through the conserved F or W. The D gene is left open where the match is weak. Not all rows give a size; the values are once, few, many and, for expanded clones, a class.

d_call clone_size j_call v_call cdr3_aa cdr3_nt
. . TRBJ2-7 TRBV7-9 CASSASGHKHYEQYF TGTGCCAGCAGCGCCTCGGGACATAAACACTACGAGCAGTACTTC
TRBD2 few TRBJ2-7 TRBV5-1 CASSLVGGAYEQYF TGCGCCAGCAGCTTGGTCGGGGGGGCGTACGAGCAGTACTTC
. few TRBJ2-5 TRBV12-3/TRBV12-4 CASSPGNVQETQYF TGTGCCAGCAGTCCCGGGAACGTACAAGAGACCCAGTACTTC
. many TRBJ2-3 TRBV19 CASAAGRTDTQYF TGTGCCAGTGCAGCGGGCCGCACAGATACGCAGTATTTT
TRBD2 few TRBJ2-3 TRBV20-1 CSAPRRELFTQYF TGCAGTGCCCCGCGGCGGGAGCTTTTTACGCAGTATTTT
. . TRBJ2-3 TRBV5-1 CASSLAVAETDTQYF TGCGCCAGCAGCTTGGCCGTAGCGGAGACAGATACGCAGTATTTT
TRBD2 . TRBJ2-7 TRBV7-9 CASSLKGSGSYEQYF TGTGCCAGCAGCTTAAAGGGTAGCGGGTCCTACGAGCAGTACTTC
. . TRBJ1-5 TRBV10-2 CASSPGRGGAYQPQHF TGCGCCAGCAGCCCAGGACGGGGGGGGGCCTATCAGCCCCAGCATTTT
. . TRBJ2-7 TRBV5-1 CASSTPSYEQYF TGCGCCAGCAGCACCCCCTCCTACGAGCAGTACTTC
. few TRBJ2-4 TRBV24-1 CATLSDRLLAKNIQYF TGTGCCACGCTAAGTGACAGGTTATTAGCCAAAAACATTCAGTACTTC
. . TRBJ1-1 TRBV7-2 CASSRRGVNTEAFF TGTGCCAGCAGCCGGCGGGGGGTGAACACTGAAGCTTTCTTT
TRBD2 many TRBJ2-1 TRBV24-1 CATSEPEGSGRFNEQFF TGTGCCACCAGTGAACCCGAAGGTAGCGGGAGATTTAATGAGCAGTTCTTC
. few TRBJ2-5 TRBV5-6 CASSLVGTQYF TGTGCCAGCAGCTTGGTCGGGACCCAGTACTTC
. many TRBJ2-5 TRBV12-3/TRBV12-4 CASSPGFRQTQYF TGTGCCAGCAGCCCCGGGTTCCGGCAGACCCAGTACTTC
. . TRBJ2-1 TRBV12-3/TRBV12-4 CASTPGPYNEQFF TGTGCCAGCACCCCGGGACCATACAATGAGCAGTTCTTC
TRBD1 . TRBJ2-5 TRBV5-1 CASSLQGTGETQYF TGCGCCAGCAGCTTACAGGGGACAGGGGAGACCCAGTACTTC
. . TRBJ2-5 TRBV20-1 CSADSGPEGTQYF TGCAGTGCTGACAGCGGCCCCGAGGGGACCCAGTACTTC
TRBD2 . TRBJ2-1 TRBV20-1 CSGGTSGSFAYNEQFF TGCAGTGGAGGGACTAGCGGGAGTTTTGCCTACAATGAGCAGTTCTTC
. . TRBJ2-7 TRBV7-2 CASSPPGGGRLKQYF TGTGCCAGCAGCCCACCCGGGGGCGGGAGACTGAAGCAGTACTTC
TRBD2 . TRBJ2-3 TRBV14 CASSLAGGRHTQYF TGTGCCAGCAGCCTAGCGGGAGGGCGTCATACGCAGTATTTT
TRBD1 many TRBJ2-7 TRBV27 CASSNPGTASYEQYF TGTGCCAGCAGTAATCCCGGGACAGCTAGCTACGAGCAGTACTTC
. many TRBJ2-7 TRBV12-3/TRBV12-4 CASRSLSEQYF TGTGCCAGCAGAAGTTTGTCCGAGCAGTACTTC
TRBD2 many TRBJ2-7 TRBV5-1 CASSLGLAGLRNSYEQYF TGCGCCAGCAGCTTGGGCCTAGCGGGACTAAGGAACTCCTACGAGCAGTACTTC
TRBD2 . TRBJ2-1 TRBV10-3 CAISALSGGYSYNEQFF TGTGCCATCAGTGCCCTCAGCGGGGGATACTCCTACAATGAGCAGTTCTTC
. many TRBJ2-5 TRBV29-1 CSVELVETQYF TGCAGCGTTGAGTTGGTCGAGACCCAGTACTTC
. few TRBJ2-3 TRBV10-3 CAIRFDLNTDTQYF TGTGCCATCAGGTTCGACCTAAACACAGATACGCAGTATTTT
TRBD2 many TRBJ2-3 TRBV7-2 CASSPTGTSGPRDTQYF TGTGCCAGCAGCCCAACCGGGACTAGCGGGCCCCGGGATACGCAGTATTTT
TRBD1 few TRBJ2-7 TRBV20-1 CSARGVRDRGSYEQYF TGCAGTGCTAGAGGCGTCCGGGACAGGGGTTCCTACGAGCAGTACTTC
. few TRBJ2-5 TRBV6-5 CASSPDRKETQYF TGTGCCAGCTCACCGGACAGAAAAGAGACCCAGTACTTC
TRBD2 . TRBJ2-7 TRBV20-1 CSARERGASYEQYF TGCAGTGCTAGGGAGCGGGGCGCCTCCTACGAGCAGTACTTC
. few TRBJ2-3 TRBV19 CASSIGAGSTDTQYF TGTGCCAGTAGTATAGGCGCGGGAAGCACAGATACGCAGTATTTT
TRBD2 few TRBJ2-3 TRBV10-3 CAISESGLAGRTDTQYF TGTGCCATCAGTGAGTCAGGACTAGCGGGACGCACAGATACGCAGTATTTT
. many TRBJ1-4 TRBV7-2 CASSLKGPNEKLFF TGTGCCAGCAGCCTGAAGGGACCGAATGAAAAACTGTTTTTT